This T cell receptor beta chain was identified in a study of CD8+ T cells in alopecia areata. Overall study results and limits: Affected scalp, especially in alopecia totalis/universalis, had a higher clonality than normal scalp did.

After isolation, RNA underwent reverse transcription to generate cDNA as the sequencing template. Assay: immunoSEQ multiplex PCR; the TCRdb copy retains only in-frame clones and omits some. The sample lists around 60,000 clones; about half were seen once. Stated treatment: oral pan-JAK inhibitor, 5-10 mg twice daily. Details on this clone: No antigen is known for it.

The clonotype comes from a human donor with alopecia areata. This specimen consisted of CD8+ T cells sorted from blood, obtained at roughly week 36, from a patient treated with tofacitinib.

The chain's CDR3 is CASSEASSHQPQHF. Here the CDR3 DNA reads TGTGCCAGCAGTGAAGCTTCCTCACATCAGCCCCAGCATTTT. V and J are TRBV2 and TRBJ1-5; no reliable D call. This CDR3 is built from 14 residues. V lost 0 bases and J lost 5, with 8 bases in between. Germline lookup yields CDR1 SNHLY and CDR2 FYNNEI.